Each of the 29 T cell receptor beta chains below was sequenced from the same sample in a study of OX40 agonist ivuxolimab in advanced cancers. Assay: immunoSEQ multiplex PCR; the TCRdb copy retains only in-frame clones and omits some. The data show fewer than 70,000 clones, 75% to 95% seen once. The sequenced sample was CD4+ or CD8+ T cells sorted from blood, obtained in a trial of the OX40 agonist ivuxolimab. Receptor source: an adult with an advanced solid tumor such as melanoma, head and neck, liver or kidney cancer.

The chain has TRBV30 and TRBJ2-1, with 7 positions matching TRBD2. This CDR3 spans 12 amino acids. Germline V lookup: CDR1 GTSNPN, CDR2 SVGIG (reference sequence). Losses at the gene ends were 0 bases for V and 7 bases for J; bases not matched to a gene: 0. CDR3 sequence (DNA): TGTGCCTGGAGTGTTAGCGGGAATGAGCAGTTCTTC. Its protein product is CAWSVSGNEQFF.

This clone was seen once. The chain has TRBV28 and TRBJ1-5; TRBD1 is a possible D gene (6 bases). CDR3 size: 19 residues. The V gene lost 5 bases and the J gene lost 1 base, with 24 bases spanning the gap. CDR1 and CDR2 from the germline V gene are MDHEN and SYDVKM. CDR3 residues: CASSGGAGGALNSNQPQHF. The CDR3, as DNA: TGTGCCAGCAGTGGGGGGGCAGGAGGGGCGCTTAACAGCAATCAGCCCCAGCATTTT.

This clone showed up just a few times. The chain is built from TRBV11-3 and TRBJ2-1, with D possibly called TRBD1 or TRBD2 (6 bases each). V gave up 2 bases and J gave up 7 bases, with 12 bases separating them. The germline CDR1 and CDR2 sequences are SGHNT and YENEEA. The CDR3 is 14 amino acids. CDR3 in DNA: TGTGCCAGCAGCTTACCCTTAGGGGGGAATGAGCAGTTCTTC. This gives the protein CASSLPLGGNEQFF.

The chain uses TRBV2 and TRBJ2-1; D perhaps matches TRBD1 (5 bases). The CDR3 loop spans 15 amino acids. Trimming left V 3 bases short and J 0 bases short, with 9 bases between. Germline CDR1 and CDR2: SNHLY and FYNNEI. The DNA of the CDR3 is TGTGCCAGCAGTGAGGGGCAAATCTCCTACAATGAGCAGTTCTTC. Translated: CASSEGQISYNEQFF.

The V and J genes are TRBV15 and TRBJ1-5; D might be TRBD1 (5 bases). Per the germline V gene, CDR1 is LNHNV and CDR2 is YYDKDF (reference sequence). With 1 base removed from V and 3 bases from J, the gap between germline ends came to 13 bases. CDR3 length equals 16 residues. This CDR3 reads CATSRGGSGSNQPQHF. The CDR3 DNA reads as TGTGCCACCAGCAGAGGGGGCAGTGGGTCCAATCAGCCCCAGCATTTT.

V and J are TRBV20-1 and TRBJ1-1; D may be TRBD1 (6 bases). The CDR3 is made up of 11 amino acids. Germline V gives CDR1 DFQATT, CDR2 SNEGSKA (reference sequence). The CDR3: CSPDRNTEAFF. In nucleotides, the CDR3 is TGCAGCCCGGACAGGAACACTGAAGCTTTCTTT.

The chain couples TRBV9 to TRBJ2-7; D is uncertain. The CDR3 runs 14 residues. Trimming took off 0 bases at V and 5 bases at J, with 12 bases between the two ends. The germline gives CDR1 SGDLS, CDR2 YYNGEE. The CDR3 DNA is TGTGCCAGCAGCGTAGGGAGTTGGGTCGACGAGCAGTACTTC. Protein: CASSVGSWVDEQYF.

This clone has only one observation. V is TRBV15 and J is TRBJ2-2; D not resolved. Germline-derived CDR1 and CDR2 are LNHNV and YYDKDF (reference sequence). The V and J ends lost 7 bases and 5 bases respectively, with 14 bases between them. The CDR3 is 14 amino acids. The CDR3 sequence: CATTLNPFTGELFF. In DNA form, the CDR3 reads TGTGCCACCACCCTAAACCCTTTTACCGGGGAGCTGTTTTTT.

The chain carries TRBV7-2 and TRBJ1-3, with D unclear. V was cut by 1 base and J by 4 bases, with 17 bases left in between. The CDR3 length is 17 residues. Germline CDR1 SGHTA, CDR2 FQGNSA. CDR3 in amino acids: CASSLGRGGSPGNTIYF. The CDR3 DNA follows: TGTGCCAGCAGCTTAGGACGGGGAGGGTCTCCCGGAAACACCATATATTTT.

V and J are TRBV9 and TRBJ1-3; maybe TRBD1 (6 bases). The germline gives CDR1 SGDLS, CDR2 YYNGEE. V lost 1 base and J lost 4, with 9 bases in between. The CDR3 runs 14 residues. The CDR3 sequence: CASSVRGLGNTIYF. Written as DNA, the CDR3 is TGTGCCAGCAGCGTACGGGGGCTCGGAAACACCATATATTTT.

The J gene is TRBJ2-1, the V gene TRBV6-4; 7 bases line up with TRBD2. This CDR3 is built from 15 residues. V lost 3 bases and J lost 9; bases outside the gene matches: 11. Germline values: CDR1 MRHNA, CDR2 SNTAGT. The CDR3 loop reads CASSERGRGLSEQFF. CDR3 DNA: TGTGCCAGCAGTGAACGCGGGAGAGGTCTCAGTGAGCAGTTCTTC.

V usage is TRBV7-8 and J usage is TRBJ2-3; maybe TRBD2 (5 bases). The germline gives CDR1 SGHVS, CDR2 FQNEAQ. Trimming cost V 5 bases and J 7 bases, with 10 bases left between them. There are 12 residues in the CDR3. CDR3 nucleotides: TGTGCCAGCAGCGTCGACTACAATACGCAGTATTTT. This gives the protein CASSVDYNTQYF.

The rearrangement uses TRBV11-3 and TRBJ2-1, with TRBD2 identical over 9 bases. Germline CDR1 SGHNT, CDR2 YENEEA. The CDR3 is 16 amino acids. J was trimmed by 3 bases and V by 1 base; bases with no gene match: 4. The CDR3 bases are TGTGCCAGCAGCTTAGGTGCGGGGGGGCGCTACAATGAGCAGTTCTTC. Protein sequence: CASSLGAGGRYNEQFF. The complete variable domain, with remaining parts taken from reference TRBV11-3 and TRBJ2-1, reads EAGVVQSPRYKIIEKKQPVAFWCNPISGHNTLYWYLQNLGQGPELLIRYENEEAVDDSQLPKDRFSAERLKGVDSTLKIQPAELGDSAVYLCASSLGAGGRYNEQFFGPGTRLTVL.

This clone was recorded once. The rearrangement links TRBV27 to TRBJ2-2; 10 bases map to TRBD2. Trimming removed 6 bases from V and 4 bases from J; junction bases left unmatched: 8. Per germline, CDR1 MNHEY and CDR2 SMNVEV (reference sequence). This CDR3 has 16 residues. The CDR3 here is CASSARLAGATGELFF. In DNA, the CDR3 is TGTGCCAGCAGCGCCCGGCTAGCGGGAGCCACCGGGGAGCTGTTTTTT.

This chain uses TRBV28 with TRBJ1-1; no reliable D call. The germline V and J ends were trimmed by 2 bases and 1 base, with 5 bases remaining between them. This CDR3 region has 13 residues. The germline V gene has CDR1 MDHEN and CDR2 SYDVKM. The CDR3 is CASSLSQNTEAFF. In nucleotides, the CDR3 is TGTGCCAGCAGTTTAAGTCAGAACACTGAAGCTTTCTTT.

The chain employs TRBV7-9 and TRBJ1-3, with D possibly TRBD1 on 6 matching bases. This CDR3 has 15 amino acids. Germline CDR1 is SEHNR and CDR2 is FQNEAQ (reference sequence). V lost 5 bases to trimming and J lost 2 bases, with 13 bases between them. CDR3 DNA sequence: TGTGCCAGCAGCCCAGGACAGAACCCTGGAAACACCATATATTTT. Translation gives CASSPGQNPGNTIYF. Supplemented by reference TRBV7-9 and TRBJ1-3, the full variable domain reads DTGVSQNPRHKITKRGQNVTFRCDPISEHNRLYWYRQTLGQGPEFLTYFQNEAQLEKSRLLSDRFSAERPKGSFSTLEIQRTEQGDSAMYLCASSPGQNPGNTIYFGEGSWLTVV.

The V and J genes are TRBV11-1 and TRBJ2-1; D is undetermined. The germline CDR1 and CDR2 sequences are SGHAT and FQDESV (reference sequence). The V and J ends lost 6 bases and 5 bases respectively, with 8 bases between them. The CDR3 spans 12 residues. In nucleotides, the CDR3 is TGTGCCAGCAGGAAGCAGAACAATGAGCAGTTCTTC. Translated: CASRKQNNEQFF.

V is TRBV19 and J is TRBJ1-5; D unclear. The CDR3 is 13 residues long. V lost 3 bases, J lost 4 bases, and 7 bases lay in between. Germline CDR1 LNHDA, CDR2 SQIVND (reference sequence). CDR3 coding DNA: TGTGCCAGTAGTATCCGGGTAAATCAGCCCCAGCATTTT. The encoded protein is CASSIRVNQPQHF.

This clone was counted a single time. One junction end does not reproduce the germline sequence, and a read error may be involved. The chain couples TRBV18 to TRBJ2-3; TRBD2 matches at 12 bases. Germline CDR1 is KGHSH and CDR2 is LQKENI. The CDR3 contains 19 residues. CDR3 protein: CASSPLAGGGQAGTDTQYF. CDR3 nucleotide sequence: TGTGCCAGCTCCCCACTAGCGGGAGGAGGTCAGGCGGGCACAGATACGCAGTATTTT. The complete variable domain, with remaining parts taken from reference TRBV18 and TRBJ2-3, reads NAGVMQNPRHLVRRRGQEARLRCSPMKGHSHVYWYRQLPEEGLKFMVYLQKENIIDESGMPKERFSAEFPKEGPSILRIQQVVRGDSAAYFCASSPLAGGGQAGTDTQYFGPGTRLTVL.

The chain uses TRBV29-1 and TRBJ2-6; 8 nucleotides match TRBD1. Trimming removed 4 bases from V and 2 bases from J; junction bases left unmatched: 7. The CDR3 sequence is 16 residues long. CDR1 is SQVTM and CDR2 is ANQGSEA in the germline V gene. CDR3 bases: TGCAGCGTTGGACAGGGGTCTGGAGCTGGGGCCAACGTCCTGACTTTC. As protein: CSVGQGSGAGANVLTF.

CDR3 DNA sequence: TGTGCCAGCAGCTTACCTGTAGGGGTAGAGCAGCCCCAGCATTTT. It specifies CASSLPVGVEQPQHF. V gene TRBV7-2 combines with J gene TRBJ1-5; possibly TRBD1 for D (5 bases). The CDR3 runs 15 residues. Germline V CDR1 and CDR2: SGHTA, FQGNSA. Trimming cost V 2 bases and J 7 bases, with 15 bases left between them.

This clone has a handful of counts. CDR3 residues: CASSQGLRYGYTF. The CDR3 DNA is TGTGCCAGCAGCCAGGGCCTGCGCTATGGCTACACCTTC. This chain connects TRBV14 to TRBJ1-2; D is unclear. There are 13 residues in the CDR3. Per the germline V gene, CDR1 is SGHDN and CDR2 is FVKESK. Trimming took 3 bases from V and 4 from J, leaving 9 bases between them.

The chain has TRBV20-1 and TRBJ2-1; tentative D call: TRBD1 (5 bases). The CDR3 consists of 11 residues. The germline V and J ends were trimmed by 2 bases and 10 bases, with 9 bases remaining between them. Germline V gives CDR1 DFQATT, CDR2 SNEGSKA (reference sequence). The CDR3 here is CSARKGVEQFF. The CDR3 bases are TGCAGTGCTAGAAAAGGGGTAGAGCAGTTCTTC.

The rearrangement uses TRBV4-3 and TRBJ2-4; D is ambiguous. CDR3 length equals 14 residues. Per germline, CDR1 LGHNA and CDR2 YSLEER. V was shortened by 3 bases and J by 0 bases, with 6 bases between the two germline ends. In DNA form, the CDR3 reads TGCGCCAGCAGCCAGCAACTAGCCAAAAACATTCAGTACTTC. This sequence encodes CASSQQLAKNIQYF.

The chain employs TRBV6-5 and TRBJ2-1; D possibly corresponds to TRBD2 (6 bases). Trimming left V 4 bases short and J 9 bases short, with 19 bases between. The CDR3 length is 15 residues. Per the germline V gene, CDR1 is MNHEY and CDR2 is SVGAGI. CDR3 DNA: TGTGCCAGCAGTTCTCGACTAGTGCCGGGCAGTGAGCAGTTCTTC. Protein sequence: CASSSRLVPGSEQFF.

The chain combines TRBV5-1 with TRBJ2-7; TRBD1 aligns across 8 bases. With V trimmed by 3 bases and J by 4 bases, 0 bases remained unmatched. Germline values: CDR1 SGHRS, CDR2 YFSETQ. The CDR3 has 12 residues. DNA of the CDR3: TGCGCCAGCAGCTGGGACAGGTACGAGCAGTACTTC. Its translation: CASSWDRYEQYF.

The V call is TRBV6-1, the J call TRBJ2-2; 8 bases match TRBD1. The CDR3 runs 14 residues. V was clipped by 6 bases and J by 3 bases; unmatched bases: 3. Germline V CDR1 and CDR2: MNHNS, SASEGT. This CDR3 reads CASRGTGDTGELFF. As DNA, the CDR3 is TGTGCCAGCAGAGGGACAGGAGACACCGGGGAGCTGTTTTTT.

The V and J genes are TRBV19 and TRBJ2-1; D unresolved. The CDR3 is made up of 10 amino acids. V lost 8 bases, J lost 3 bases, and 2 bases lay in between. The V gene's germline CDR1 is LNHDA and CDR2 SQIVND (reference sequence). The CDR3 DNA sequence: TGTGCCAGTGGCTACAATGAGCAGTTCTTC. Amino acid sequence: CASGYNEQFF.

Only one count was recorded for this clone. J is TRBJ2-2 and V is TRBV7-6; D gene ambiguous. Per the germline V gene, CDR1 is SGHVS and CDR2 is FNYEAQ. Trimming shortened V by 3 bases and J by 4 bases, and 12 bases separated the two germline ends. The CDR3 spans 15 residues. The DNA for the CDR3 is TGTGCCAGCAGCTTGGTCGATTCGGTCACCGGGGAGCTGTTTTTT. Encoded protein: CASSLVDSVTGELFF.